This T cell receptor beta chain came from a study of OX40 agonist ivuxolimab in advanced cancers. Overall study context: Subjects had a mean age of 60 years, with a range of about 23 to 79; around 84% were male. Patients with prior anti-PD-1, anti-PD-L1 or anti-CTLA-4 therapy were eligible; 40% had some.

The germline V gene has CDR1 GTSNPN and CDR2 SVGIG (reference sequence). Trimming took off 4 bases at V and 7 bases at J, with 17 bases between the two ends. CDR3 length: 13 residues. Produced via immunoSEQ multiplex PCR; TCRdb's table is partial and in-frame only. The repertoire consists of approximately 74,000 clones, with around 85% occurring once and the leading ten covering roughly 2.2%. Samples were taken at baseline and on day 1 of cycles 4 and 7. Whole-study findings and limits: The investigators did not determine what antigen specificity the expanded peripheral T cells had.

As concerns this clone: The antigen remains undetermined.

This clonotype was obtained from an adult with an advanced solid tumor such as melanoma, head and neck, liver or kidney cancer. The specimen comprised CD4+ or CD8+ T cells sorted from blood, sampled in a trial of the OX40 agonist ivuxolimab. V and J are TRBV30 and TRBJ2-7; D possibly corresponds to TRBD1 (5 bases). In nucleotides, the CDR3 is TGTGCCTGGACCCTTAGAAGGGGAAGGGAGCAGTACTTC. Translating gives CAWTLRRGREQYF.